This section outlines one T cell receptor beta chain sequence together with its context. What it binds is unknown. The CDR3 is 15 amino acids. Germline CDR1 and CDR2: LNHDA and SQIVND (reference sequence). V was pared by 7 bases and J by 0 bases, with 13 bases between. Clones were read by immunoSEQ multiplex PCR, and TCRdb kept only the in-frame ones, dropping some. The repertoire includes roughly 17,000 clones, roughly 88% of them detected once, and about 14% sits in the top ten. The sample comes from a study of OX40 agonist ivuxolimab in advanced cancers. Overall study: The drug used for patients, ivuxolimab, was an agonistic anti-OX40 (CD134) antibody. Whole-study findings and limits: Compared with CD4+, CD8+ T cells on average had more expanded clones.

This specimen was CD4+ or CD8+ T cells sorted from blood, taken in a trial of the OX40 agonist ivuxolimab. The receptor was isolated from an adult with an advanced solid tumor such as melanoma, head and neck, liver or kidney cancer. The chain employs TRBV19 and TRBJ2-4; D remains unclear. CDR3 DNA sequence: TGTGCCAGTAAATTGTACTATTTAGCCAAAAACATTCAGTACTTC. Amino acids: CASKLYYLAKNIQYF.